The rows below give T cell receptor beta chains drawn from one sample of a study of PD-1 blockade in classical Hodgkin lymphoma. TCRdb keeps only in-frame clones here, not all; method: immunoSEQ multiplex PCR. The data show about 40,000 clones, 71% seen once. This material consisted of peripheral blood mononuclear cells (PBMCs), taken at baseline. The receptors were sampled from a human donor with classical Hodgkin lymphoma. Each CDR3 is given with its conserved first and last residue. The order of the fields is clone size, D gene, V gene, J gene, CDR3 protein, CDR3 DNA. A D gene is named only where the DNA matches it firmly. Only some rows state a clone size, as once, few, many or a class for expanded clones.

size: -; D: -; V: TRBV10-3; J: TRBJ2-2; CDR3: CAINDRGGRPNTGELFF; DNA: TGTGCCATCAACGACCGGGGCGGAAGGCCCAACACCGGGGAGCTGTTTTTT
size: -; D: TRBD2; V: TRBV6-1; J: TRBJ2-3; CDR3: CASSELAGGNTDTQYF; DNA: TGTGCCAGCAGTGAACTAGCGGGGGGTAACACAGATACGCAGTATTTT
size: -; D: TRBD1; V: TRBV25-1; J: TRBJ1-2; CDR3: CASTRTTGGLGEGYTF; DNA: TGTGCCAGCACCCGGACCACAGGGGGTTTGGGGGAGGGCTACACCTTC
size: -; D: -; V: TRBV4-3; J: TRBJ1-4; CDR3: CASSQDPQSNEKLFF; DNA: TGCGCCAGCAGCCAAGATCCACAGAGCAATGAAAAACTGTTTTTT
size: -; D: TRBD2; V: TRBV9; J: TRBJ2-1; CDR3: CASSATPGLAGGSSYNEQFF; DNA: TGTGCCAGCAGCGCAACCCCGGGACTAGCGGGGGGGAGCTCCTACAATGAGCAGTTCTTC
size: -; D: -; V: TRBV10-3; J: TRBJ1-2; CDR3: CAISEETEVNYGYTF; DNA: TGTGCCATCAGTGAGGAAACTGAGGTTAACTATGGCTACACCTTC
size: -; D: TRBD2; V: TRBV5-1; J: TRBJ2-2; CDR3: CASSLLGLALTGELFF; DNA: TGCGCCAGCAGCTTGTTGGGACTAGCTCTCACCGGGGAGCTGTTTTTT
size: -; D: TRBD2; V: TRBV7-2; J: TRBJ2-7; CDR3: CASSLEGGLTYEQYF; DNA: TGTGCCAGCAGCTTAGAGGGAGGGCTTACCTACGAGCAGTACTTC
size: -; D: TRBD1; V: TRBV19; J: TRBJ2-7; CDR3: CASSIGLGRTGIYEQYF; DNA: TGTGCCAGTAGTATCGGTCTTGGAAGGACAGGAATCTACGAGCAGTACTTC
size: few; D: -; V: TRBV9; J: TRBJ2-2; CDR3: CASSEPSGTGELFF; DNA: TGTGCCAGCAGCGAACCCAGCGGGACCGGGGAGCTGTTTTTT
size: -; D: -; V: TRBV9; J: TRBJ2-1; CDR3: CASSSDSNEQFF; DNA: TGTGCCAGCAGCTCTGACAGCAATGAGCAGTTCTTC
size: few; D: -; V: TRBV11-2; J: TRBJ1-3; CDR3: CASSLDEWRNTIYF; DNA: TGTGCCAGCAGCTTAGATGAATGGAGAAACACCATATATTTT
size: -; D: -; V: TRBV6-5; J: TRBJ1-1; CDR3: CASSYGPQGPEAFF; DNA: TGTGCCAGCAGTTACGGGCCCCAGGGACCTGAAGCTTTCTTT
size: -; D: TRBD2; V: TRBV5-6; J: TRBJ2-3; CDR3: CASSRGLAGGTRWQYF; DNA: TGTGCCAGCAGCCGCGGCCTAGCGGGAGGTACCCGATGGCAGTATTTT
size: -; D: TRBD2; V: TRBV5-8; J: TRBJ2-7; CDR3: CASSLVGGRARGYEQYF; DNA: TGTGCCAGCAGCTTGGTTGGCGGGAGGGCCCGGGGGTACGAGCAGTACTTC
size: -; D: -; V: TRBV19; J: TRBJ1-2; CDR3: CASSISFLAVYGYTF; DNA: TGTGCCAGTAGTATCTCTTTTCTGGCCGTATATGGCTACACCTTC
size: -; D: -; V: TRBV11-3; J: TRBJ2-3; CDR3: CASSPRLTSTGTQYF; DNA: TGTGCCAGCAGCCCGAGACTAACTAGCACGGGTACGCAGTATTTT
size: -; D: -; V: TRBV2; J: TRBJ2-7; CDR3: CASSEDRGWEQYF; DNA: TGTGCCAGCAGTGAAGACCGGGGATGGGAGCAGTACTTC
size: -; D: -; V: TRBV19; J: TRBJ1-5; CDR3: CASSPSLPQPQHF; DNA: TGTGCCAGTAGTCCGAGTCTGCCCCAGCCCCAGCATTTT
size: few; D: -; V: TRBV5-8; J: TRBJ1-1; CDR3: CASSLVFGAGTEAFF; DNA: TGTGCCAGCAGCTTAGTTTTCGGGGCAGGGACTGAAGCTTTCTTT
size: -; D: -; V: TRBV19; J: TRBJ2-2; CDR3: CASSILGVSGELFF; DNA: TGTGCCAGTAGTATTCTAGGGGTTTCCGGGGAGCTGTTTTTT
size: -; D: -; V: TRBV7-2; J: TRBJ2-3; CDR3: CASSLVGGGGRGTQYF; DNA: TGTGCCAGCAGCTTAGTAGGAGGGGGCGGGCGGGGTACGCAGTATTTT
size: -; D: TRBD1; V: TRBV6-4; J: TRBJ2-5; CDR3: CASPTGETQYF; DNA: TGTGCCAGCCCGACAGGGGAGACCCAGTACTTC
size: -; D: -; V: TRBV13; J: TRBJ2-7; CDR3: CATTRNRAYEQYF; DNA: TGTGCCACCACTCGGAACAGGGCCTACGAGCAGTACTTC
size: -; D: TRBD1; V: TRBV19; J: TRBJ2-3; CDR3: CASRPPGTGWHTQYF; DNA: TGTGCCAGTAGACCTCCCGGGACAGGGTGGCATACGCAGTATTTT
size: -; D: TRBD1; V: TRBV27; J: TRBJ2-3; CDR3: CASSSPDRGDTQYF; DNA: TGTGCCAGCAGTTCTCCCGACAGGGGAGATACGCAGTATTTT